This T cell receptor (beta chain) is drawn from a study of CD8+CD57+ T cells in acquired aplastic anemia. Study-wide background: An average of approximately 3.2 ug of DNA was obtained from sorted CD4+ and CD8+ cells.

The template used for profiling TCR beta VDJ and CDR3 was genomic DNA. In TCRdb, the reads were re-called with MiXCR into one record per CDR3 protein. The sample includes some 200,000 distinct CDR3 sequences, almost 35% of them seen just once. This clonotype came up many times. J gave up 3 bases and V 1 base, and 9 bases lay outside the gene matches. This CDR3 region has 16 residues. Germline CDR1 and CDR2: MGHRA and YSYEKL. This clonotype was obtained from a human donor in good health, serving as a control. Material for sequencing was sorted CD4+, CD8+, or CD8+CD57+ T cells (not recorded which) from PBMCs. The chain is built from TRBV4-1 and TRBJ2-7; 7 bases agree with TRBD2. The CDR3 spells CASSQGPSGTYYEQYF. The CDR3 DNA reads TGCGCCAGCAGCCAAGGCCCTAGCGGCACCTACTACGAGCAGTACTTC.